This T cell receptor beta chain appears in the sequencing data of a study of T cell changes during pregnancy in multiple sclerosis. TCRdb's copy holds only in-frame clones and misses some; the assay was immunoSEQ multiplex PCR. The sample lists tens of thousands of clones, over 80% seen once, with 0.85% to 0.95% in the top ten. CDR1 SGHVS and CDR2 FNYEAQ come from the germline V gene. The CDR3 loop spans 17 amino acids. The ends lost 8 bases at V and 4 bases at J; junction bases unmatched: 16. Sequenced material: peripheral blood, taken in the first trimester of pregnancy. V is TRBV7-6 and J is TRBJ2-2; 7 bases agree with TRBD2. The clonotype was recovered from a female donor in good health, enrolled as a control in a pregnancy study. The CDR3, as DNA: TGTGCCAGCCGTTCGCCGGGGGGAGACGCAGGCACCGGGGAGCTGTTTTTT. It codes for CASRSPGGDAGTGELFF.